Following are 21 T cell receptor beta chains from one sample sequenced in a study of cytomegalovirus exposure and HLA in healthy donors. The primer mix had 60 Vbeta and 13 Jbeta primers. TCRdb's copy holds only in-frame clones and misses some; the assay was immunoSEQ multiplex PCR. The sample lists 130,000 or so clones, approximately 87% occurring once. The sequenced material came from PBMCs. The receptors come from a woman aged 25 to 39 in good health and CMV-seronegative.

V is TRBV10-3 and J is TRBJ1-5, with D unresolved. Germline values: CDR1 ENHRY, CDR2 SYGVKD. The V gene lost 4 bases and the J gene lost 5 bases, with 12 bases spanning the gap. This CDR3 spans 14 amino acids. CDR3: CAISAGAGYQPQHF. CDR3 coding DNA: TGTGCCATCAGTGCCGGTGCAGGATATCAGCCCCAGCATTTT.

The genes are TRBV7-2 and TRBJ2-7, with a weak D call TRBD2 (6 bases). This CDR3 is 13 amino acids long. V was clipped by 1 base and J by 5 bases, with 9 bases between them. CDR1 and CDR2 (germline): SGHTA, FQGNSA. The CDR3 loop is CASSLDGGDEQYF. In nucleotides, the CDR3 is TGTGCCAGCAGCTTAGACGGGGGTGACGAGCAGTACTTC.

The chain combines TRBV15 with TRBJ1-1; the D is unclear. V gave up 5 bases and J gave up 4 bases, with 17 bases separating them. The germline CDR1 and CDR2 sequences are LNHNV and YYDKDF (reference sequence). The CDR3 consists of 15 residues. The DNA for the CDR3 is TGTGCCACCAGCCCCGAGAGGCATCCGGGCACTGAAGCTTTCTTT. Amino acids: CATSPERHPGTEAFF.

The CDR3, as DNA: TGCGCCAGCTCCCTAGTGGGACCAGCGGGTGAAAAACTGTTTTTT. It is translated as CASSLVGPAGEKLFF. The rearrangement uses TRBV5-1 and TRBJ1-4; maybe TRBD1 (5 bases). Germline loops: CDR1 SGHRS, CDR2 YFSETQ. This CDR3 has 15 amino acids. The V end lost 7 bases, the J end lost 7 bases, and 20 bases lay between the germline ends.

This chain joins TRBV18 and TRBJ2-7; 10 bases match TRBD1. CDR1 is KGHSH, CDR2 LQKENI, per germline. The CDR3 loop spans 15 amino acids. V dropped 6 bases and J dropped 2; count of bases not matched to a gene: 7. As DNA, the CDR3 is TGTGCCAGCTCGGGCCGAGGACAGGGGGCCTACGAGCAGTACTTC. Encoded protein: CASSGRGQGAYEQYF.

This sequence joins TRBV19 and TRBJ1-3; TRBD1 agrees at 7 bases. Germline V gives CDR1 LNHDA, CDR2 SQIVND (reference sequence). V shed 7 bases and J 0 bases; nucleotides not matched to a gene: 3. The CDR3 has 14 amino acids. CDR3 sequence (DNA): TGTGCCAGTACACAGGGGAGCTCTGGAAACACCATATATTTT. Protein product: CASTQGSSGNTIYF.

This sequence joins TRBV7-2 and TRBJ2-1, with a tentative D call TRBD1 (6 bases). CDR3 length equals 15 residues. Trimming took 5 bases from V and 2 from J, leaving 13 bases between them. Per the germline V gene, CDR1 is SGHTA and CDR2 is FQGNSA. The CDR3 is CASSDGQSTYNEQFF. Here the CDR3 DNA reads TGTGCCAGCAGCGACGGACAGTCTACCTACAATGAGCAGTTCTTC. Full variable domain (outside the CDR3, taken from reference TRBV7-2 and TRBJ2-1): GAGVSQSPSNKVTEKGKDVELRCDPISGHTALYWYRQSLGQGLEFLIYFQGNSAPDKSGLPSDRFSAERTGGSVSTLTIQRTQQEDSAVYLCASSDGQSTYNEQFFGPGTRLTVL.

The chain recombines TRBV19 with TRBJ2-2, with 7 bases matching TRBD2. Germline values: CDR1 LNHDA, CDR2 SQIVND (reference sequence). The V gene end was trimmed by 6 bases and the J gene end by 4 bases; junction bases not matched to a gene: 8. This CDR3 spans 15 amino acids. CDR3 DNA sequence: TGTGCCAGTAGGGGGGAGGGCCCGTTCACCGGGGAGCTGTTTTTT. This gives the protein CASRGEGPFTGELFF.

The CDR3: CASSQVLRGGELFF. The DNA of the CDR3 is TGCGCCAGCAGCCAAGTCTTGCGGGGCGGGGAGCTGTTTTTT. This chain links TRBV4-3 with TRBJ2-2; D perhaps matches TRBD2 (6 bases). Germline CDR1 reads LGHNA; CDR2 reads YSLEER. This CDR3 is built from 14 residues. The V end was cut by 1 base, the J end by 7 bases, with 10 bases between.

This clone was seen once. V usage is TRBV2 and J usage is TRBJ2-3; D possibly corresponds to TRBD1 (6 bases). Germline V gene lookup returns CDR1 SNHLY and CDR2 FYNNEI. V gave up 7 bases and J gave up 3 bases, with 11 bases separating them. The CDR3 spans 13 residues. The CDR3 coding sequence is TGTGCCAGCAACACCGGGACAACAGATACGCAGTATTTT. Its protein is CASNTGTTDTQYF.

The chain is built from TRBV4-1 and TRBJ1-6; D gene unclear. The V gene lost 3 bases and the J gene lost 0 bases, with 9 bases spanning the gap. CDR1 is MGHRA and CDR2 is YSYEKL in the germline V gene. The CDR3 covers 16 residues. CDR3 sequence reads: CASSHDWNSYNSPLHF. The CDR3 bases are TGCGCCAGCAGCCATGACTGGAACTCCTATAATTCACCCCTCCACTTT.

This clone came up once. V usage is TRBV19 and J usage is TRBJ1-5; the match to TRBD1 covers 8 bases. The germline CDR1 and CDR2 sequences are LNHDA and SQIVND (reference sequence). The junction had 16 bases not matched to a gene; V was cut back by 5 bases and J by 4 bases. The CDR3 extends over 18 amino acids. CDR3: CASSSLRQGRGYNQPQHF. The CDR3 nucleotides are TGTGCCAGTAGTTCTCTAAGACAGGGGAGGGGGTATAATCAGCCCCAGCATTTT.

This rearrangement joins TRBV7-9 to TRBJ2-7; perhaps TRBD2 as D (5 bases). V was trimmed by 2 bases and J by 1 base, leaving 12 bases between them. This CDR3 has 15 amino acids. The germline gives CDR1 SEHNR, CDR2 FQNEAQ (reference sequence). CDR3 region: CASSLFPSGSYEQYF. In DNA form, the CDR3 reads TGTGCCAGCAGCTTATTTCCCAGCGGATCCTACGAGCAGTACTTC.

The rearrangement joins TRBV29-1 to TRBJ1-1; TRBD1 might be the D (5 bases). The germline CDR1 and CDR2 sequences are SQVTM and ANQGSEA. The CDR3 consists of 12 residues. V was cut by 2 bases and J by 7 bases, with 11 bases left in between. The CDR3 DNA sequence: TGCAGCGTTGAACTTCAGGGTCTTGAAGCTTTCTTT. The encoded protein is CSVELQGLEAFF.

This clone appeared once. The CDR3 DNA reads TGCGCCAGCAGCAAAGTTGGGACAGAGGATACGCAGTATTTT. Translating it yields CASSKVGTEDTQYF. V and J are TRBV5-1 and TRBJ2-3; 7 positions match TRBD1. With 4 bases clipped from V and 6 bases from J, the junction kept 8 bases outside the gene matches. This CDR3 is built from 14 residues. Per germline, CDR1 SGHRS and CDR2 YFSETQ.

The chain couples TRBV9 to TRBJ1-4; 7 bases map to TRBD1. The germline gives CDR1 SGDLS, CDR2 YYNGEE. Trimming took 4 bases from V and 4 from J; bases not matched to a gene: 7. This CDR3 is 15 amino acids long. CDR3 loop: CASSSRDSLNEKLFF. The CDR3 coding sequence is TGTGCCAGCAGCTCCCGGGACAGTCTTAATGAAAAACTGTTTTTT.

The V gene is TRBV5-6, the J gene TRBJ2-7; tentative D call: TRBD2 (6 bases). Germline CDR1 reads SGHDT; CDR2 reads YYEEEE. The CDR3 is made up of 14 amino acids. The V end was cut by 3 bases, the J end by 2 bases, with 12 bases between. The chain's CDR3 is CASSSGPGAYEQYF. In nucleotides, the CDR3 is TGTGCCAGCAGCTCGGGACCGGGGGCCTACGAGCAGTACTTC.

This chain links TRBV18 with TRBJ2-3; tentative D call: TRBD2 (5 bases). The CDR3 loop spans 14 amino acids. Looked up from germline, CDR1 is KGHSH and CDR2 is LQKENI. V was clipped by 5 bases and J by 0 bases, with 9 bases between them. Here the CDR3 reads CASSALASTDTQYF. CDR3 DNA sequence: TGTGCCAGCTCAGCGCTAGCAAGCACAGATACGCAGTATTTT.

The chain recombines TRBV28 with TRBJ2-2; 8 bases match TRBD1. Germline V CDR1 and CDR2: MDHEN, SYDVKM. Trimming took 3 bases from V and 4 from J; bases not matched to a gene: 4. This CDR3 comprises 15 residues. DNA for the CDR3: TGTGCCAGCAGTTTGGGGACAGGCCCCACCGGGGAGCTGTTTTTT. Translation: CASSLGTGPTGELFF.

This clone turned up a few times. The chain is built from TRBV7-2 and TRBJ2-2; D possibly corresponds to TRBD2 (6 bases). The CDR3 has 16 residues. Germline CDR1 reads SGHTA; CDR2 reads FQGNSA. V lost 5 bases and J 2 bases, leaving 15 bases between the germline ends. In DNA, the CDR3 is TGTGCCAGCAGCCTCCGGAGGGGAGCTAACACCGGGGAGCTGTTTTTT. The encoded protein is CASSLRRGANTGELFF.

The chain links TRBV19 to TRBJ2-1; 8 nucleotides agree with TRBD1. The CDR3 has 16 residues. The ends lost 6 bases at V and 6 bases at J; junction bases unmatched: 13. Germline lookup yields CDR1 LNHDA and CDR2 SQIVND (reference sequence). As DNA, the CDR3 is TGTGCCAGTAGCTTTTTCAGGGGGCAGGGGCGCAATGAGCAGTTCTTC. This encodes CASSFFRGQGRNEQFF.